These 4 T cell receptor beta chains originate from one sample sequenced in a study of tumor-infiltrating lymphocytes in primary liver carcinoma (dated by TCRdb to 2016 to 2017). Without any cell sorting, total RNA and DNA were extracted together from about 20-30 mg of bulk tissue using the AllPrep DNA/RNA mini kit. Sequencing was carried out with an Illumina HiSeq 2500. Using a constant-region primer and ProtoScript II reverse transcriptase, TCRbeta-specific cDNA was reverse-transcribed from roughly 460 ng total RNA. The TCRbeta libraries were prepared through three rounds of nested multiplex PCR following a slightly modified ARM-PCR procedure. Each of the first two PCR rounds ran for approximately 10 cycles using multiplex TRBV1-TRBV30 forward primers together with a Cbeta reverse primer. The public reads were quality trimmed at Q25 with fastp and then assembled into clones with MiXCR by TCRdb, keeping productive beta chains. Each CDR3 protein appears once, grouped with its most common genes and DNA. Here the sample has about 50,000 distinct CDR3 sequences; around 77% occur a single time. The ten most abundant clones make up roughly a quarter of the sample.

The sample consisted of liver tumor tissue from sampling region 5. Sample cell subset or site, as interpreted from the label and publication: tumor region T5, tumor centre. Source of these receptors: a man aged 35 to 55 with primary liver carcinoma and hepatitis B virus infection.

This clonotype was recorded once. At one of its ends the junction is not consistent with the germline gene, which may arise from a read error. This chain joins TRBV6-4 and TRBJ2-6; tentative D call: TRBD1 (5 bases). This CDR3 comprises 14 residues. Germline values: CDR1 MRHNA, CDR2 SNTAGT. CDR3 sequence: CASSDNPGANVLIF. CDR3 sequence (DNA): TGTGCCAGCAGTGACAACCCTGGGGCCAACGTCCTTATTTTC.

This chain connects TRBV11-3 to TRBJ2-1; D is uncertain. This CDR3 is 16 amino acids long. Germline loops: CDR1 SGHNT, CDR2 YENEEA. The ends were cut back, 6 bases at V and 0 bases at J, with 15 bases in the middle. The CDR3 sequence is CASRPWVADSYNEQFF. The CDR3 coding sequence is TGTGCCAGCAGACCATGGGTGGCGGACTCCTACAATGAGCAGTTCTTC.

With respect to this clonotype: A much larger clone differs from this one at a single base, so this may be a read error. The chain combines TRBV24-1 with TRBJ2-5; D remains ambiguous. Germline CDR1 and CDR2: KGHDR and SFDVKD. V was clipped by 0 bases and J by 7 bases, with 5 bases between them. The CDR3 length is 12 residues. CDR3 DNA sequence: TGTGCCACCAGTGATTTGACCGGGACCCAGTACTTC. Translation: CATSDLTGTQYF.

As concerns this clonotype: A much larger clone lies one base from this, so it may be a read error. The CDR3 does not close with the conserved phenylalanine or tryptophan, likely indicating a read error. The DNA is left out, because the CDR3 cannot be placed on it with certainty; the CDR3 is given as TCRdb lists it. V is TRBV6-1 and J is TRBJ1-1. Germline V gene sequence: CDR1 MNHNS, CDR2 SASEGT. The CDR3 length equals 11 residues, ends included. CDR3 amino acids: CASTADGGASV.